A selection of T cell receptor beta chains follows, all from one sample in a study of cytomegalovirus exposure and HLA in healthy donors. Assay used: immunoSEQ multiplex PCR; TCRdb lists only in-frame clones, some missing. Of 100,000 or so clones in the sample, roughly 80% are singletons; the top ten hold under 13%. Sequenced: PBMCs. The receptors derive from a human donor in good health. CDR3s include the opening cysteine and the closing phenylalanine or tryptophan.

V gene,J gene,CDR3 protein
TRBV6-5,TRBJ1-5,CASSYLGLQPQHF
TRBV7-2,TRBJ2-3,CASSARGGPATDTQYF
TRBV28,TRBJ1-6,CASTGSTGRSPLHF
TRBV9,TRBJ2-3,CASSVARITGLAADTQYF
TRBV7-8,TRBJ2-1,CASSLVLAGAGGYNEQFF
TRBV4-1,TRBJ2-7,CASSQVRTGYEQYF
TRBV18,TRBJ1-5,CASSPGGGQPQHF
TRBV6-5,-,CASSSASGGPLYEQYF
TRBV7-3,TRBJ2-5,CASSLIPGGAQETQYF
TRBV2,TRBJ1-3,CASSGNLGRAKGNTIYF
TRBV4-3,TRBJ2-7,CASSQEVPGQSPTEQYF
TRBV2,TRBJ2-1,CASGAHRTGNEQFF
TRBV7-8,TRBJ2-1,CASSMAEVLNEQFF
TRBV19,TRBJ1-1,CASSIGLDRNTEAFF
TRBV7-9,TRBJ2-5,CASASGTSIGTQYF
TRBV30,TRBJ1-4,CASTDRENEKLFF
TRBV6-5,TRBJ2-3,CASSPRGHGTDTQYF
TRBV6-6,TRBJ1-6,CASRQMNSPLHF
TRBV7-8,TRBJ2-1,CASSPRLAGGSEQFF
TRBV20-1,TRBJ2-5,CSARDLETQYF
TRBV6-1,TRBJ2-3,CASSESVTGLADTQYF
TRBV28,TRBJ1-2,CASSLLGVYGYTF
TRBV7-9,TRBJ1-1,CASSLAGANTEAFF
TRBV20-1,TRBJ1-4,CSARPEEKLFF
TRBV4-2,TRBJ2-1,CASSPAGGVNNEQFF
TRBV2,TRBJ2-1,CASSGSRLAGEFTYNEQFF
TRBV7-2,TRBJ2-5,CASSADRVYQETQYF
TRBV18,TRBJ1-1,CASSRLLGEAFF
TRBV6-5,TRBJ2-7,CASSYWRGGYEQYF
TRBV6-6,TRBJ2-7,CASEPGDTYEQYF
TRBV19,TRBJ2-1,CASSSVAGGPYNEQFF
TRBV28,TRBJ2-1,CASSYSGRRGEQFF
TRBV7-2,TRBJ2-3,CASSWTGGAGDTQYF
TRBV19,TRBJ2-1,CASSILAGEQFF
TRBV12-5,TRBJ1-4,CASGDRVNEKLFF
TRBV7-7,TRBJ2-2,CASSLLIVRGDGDTGELFF
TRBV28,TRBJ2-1,CASHVAGTGRDEQFF
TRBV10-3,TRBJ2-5,CAISESKGERDWETQYF
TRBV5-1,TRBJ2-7,CASSPLAGSSYEQYF
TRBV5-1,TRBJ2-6,CASSLTGASSGANVLTF
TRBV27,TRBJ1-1,CASRTGGSGEAFF
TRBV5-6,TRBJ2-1,CASSLAGRAGFSYEQFF
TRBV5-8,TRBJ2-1,CASSLGQIVGLARDEQFF
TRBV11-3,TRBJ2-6,CASSLGGGTGANVLTF
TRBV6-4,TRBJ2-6,CASSDMSGANVLTF
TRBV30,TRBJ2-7,CAWIGQAYEQYF
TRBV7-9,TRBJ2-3,CASRLVLGDTQYF
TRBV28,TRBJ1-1,CASSSQGRRREAFF
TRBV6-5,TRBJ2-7,CASSAAGVGSYEQYF
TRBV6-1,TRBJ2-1,CASTPSGGAVDEQFF
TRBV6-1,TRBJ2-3,CASSLAPRIDTQYF
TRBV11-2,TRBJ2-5,CASSLSPLRVFQETQYF
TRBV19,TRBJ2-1,CASIFGTSGNGEQFF
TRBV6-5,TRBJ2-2,CASSEGLEPGELFF
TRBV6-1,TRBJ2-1,CASSGATSSYNEQFF
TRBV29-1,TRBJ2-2,CSVGTSGAGELFF
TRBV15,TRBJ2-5,CATSPGTGAETQYF
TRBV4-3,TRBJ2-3,CASSQVVASGGVGHEDTQYF
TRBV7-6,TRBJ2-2,CASTPRGGAVNTGELFF
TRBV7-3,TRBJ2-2,CASSAAGPGELFF